The rows below give T cell receptor beta chains drawn from one sample of a study of beta chain features in type 1 diabetes. The data were produced by immunoSEQ multiplex PCR, yet TCRdb's version contains in-frame clones alone and is incomplete. The sample carries hundreds of thousands of clones, roughly a sixth recorded once. Sequenced sample: naive CD4+ T cells from blood. Receptors originate from a man aged 18 to 30 in good health. The CDR3 runs from the conserved cysteine through the conserved F or W. The D gene is left open where the match is weak. Clone size appears in some rows only: once, few, many, or a class for an expanded clone.

d_gene: NA
j_gene: TRBJ2-7
abundance: NA
v_gene: TRBV28
CDR3nt: TGTGCCAGCAGTTTATCAGGGTTTCCCTACGAGCAGTACTTC
CDR3aa: CASSLSGFPYEQYF

d_gene: TRBD1
j_gene: TRBJ1-5
abundance: NA
v_gene: TRBV15
CDR3nt: TGTGCCACCAGCCTTCGGACAGGGGGCGGCAATCAGCCCCAGCATTTT
CDR3aa: CATSLRTGGGNQPQHF

d_gene: TRBD2
j_gene: TRBJ2-3
abundance: few
v_gene: TRBV27
CDR3nt: TGTGCCAGCAGTAGAAAGACTAGCGGGTGGAGCACAGATACGCAGTATTTT
CDR3aa: CASSRKTSGWSTDTQYF

d_gene: NA
j_gene: TRBJ1-4
abundance: NA
v_gene: TRBV5-4
CDR3nt: TGTGCCAGCAGCTCTAAGCTGGACAGCCCTAGGGAAAAACTGTTTTTT
CDR3aa: CASSSKLDSPREKLFF

d_gene: NA
j_gene: TRBJ1-2
abundance: NA
v_gene: TRBV11-2
CDR3nt: TGTGCCAGCAGCCGGGGTGGGTACTATGGCTACACCTTC
CDR3aa: CASSRGGYYGYTF

d_gene: TRBD1
j_gene: TRBJ1-2
abundance: few
v_gene: TRBV2
CDR3nt: TGTGCCAGCAGGGACCACAGGGGTTGGAATGGCTACACCTTC
CDR3aa: CASRDHRGWNGYTF

d_gene: NA
j_gene: TRBJ2-4
abundance: few
v_gene: TRBV27
CDR3nt: TGTGCCAGCAGTCTTGGAGGGGGCGGTCGGGCCAAAAACATTCAGTACTTC
CDR3aa: CASSLGGGGRAKNIQYF

d_gene: TRBD2
j_gene: TRBJ2-7
abundance: few
v_gene: TRBV18
CDR3nt: TGTGCCAGCTCACCGGGCACTAGCGGGGGCCCCTACGAGCAGTACTTC
CDR3aa: CASSPGTSGGPYEQYF

d_gene: TRBD1
j_gene: TRBJ1-2
abundance: few
v_gene: TRBV5-6
CDR3nt: TGTGCCAGCAGCTTACCCGGGACAGGCTATGGCTACACCTTC
CDR3aa: CASSLPGTGYGYTF

d_gene: NA
j_gene: TRBJ2-1
abundance: few
v_gene: TRBV18
CDR3nt: TGTGCCAGCTCACCACGGGACCCCAGTTACAATGAGCAGTTCTTC
CDR3aa: CASSPRDPSYNEQFF

d_gene: TRBD2
j_gene: TRBJ2-5
abundance: NA
v_gene: TRBV19
CDR3nt: TGTGCCAGTAGTATAGTAGCGGGAGCATTCAGCGAGACCCAGTACTTC
CDR3aa: CASSIVAGAFSETQYF

d_gene: NA
j_gene: TRBJ1-1
abundance: few
v_gene: TRBV29-1
CDR3nt: TGCAGCGTAGGGATGAACACTGAAGCTTTCTTT
CDR3aa: CSVGMNTEAFF

d_gene: TRBD1
j_gene: TRBJ2-4
abundance: NA
v_gene: TRBV4-3
CDR3nt: TGCGCCAGCAGCCAAGAGGGCCGGGACAGGGTATTTGCGGCCAAAAACATTCAGTACTTC
CDR3aa: CASSQEGRDRVFAAKNIQYF

d_gene: NA
j_gene: TRBJ1-2
abundance: NA
v_gene: TRBV9
CDR3nt: TGTGCCAGCAGCGGGGGGCGTACTAACTATGGCTACACCTTC
CDR3aa: CASSGGRTNYGYTF

d_gene: NA
j_gene: TRBJ2-3
abundance: NA
v_gene: TRBV10-3
CDR3nt: TGTGCCATAGGGCGAACTAGCACAGATACGCAGTATTTT
CDR3aa: CAIGRTSTDTQYF

d_gene: NA
j_gene: TRBJ2-7
abundance: NA
v_gene: TRBV7-9
CDR3nt: TGTGCCAGCAGCTTCCGGAAAGTCGGACACCCGTACGAGCAGTACTTC
CDR3aa: CASSFRKVGHPYEQYF

d_gene: NA
j_gene: TRBJ2-7
abundance: NA
v_gene: TRBV7-2
CDR3nt: TGTGCCAGCAGCATTGACAGAAGAATCTCCTACGAGCAGTACTTC
CDR3aa: CASSIDRRISYEQYF

d_gene: TRBD2
j_gene: TRBJ2-3
abundance: few
v_gene: TRBV7-2
CDR3nt: TGTGCCAGCAGCTTAGTCAGGACTAGCGGGGGCAGCACAGATACGCAGTATTTT
CDR3aa: CASSLVRTSGGSTDTQYF

d_gene: NA
j_gene: TRBJ2-1
abundance: NA
v_gene: TRBV30
CDR3nt: TGTGCCTGGAGCCTAGGGAGCTCCTACAATGAGCAGTTCTTC
CDR3aa: CAWSLGSSYNEQFF

d_gene: TRBD1
j_gene: TRBJ1-4
abundance: few
v_gene: TRBV7-9
CDR3nt: TGTGCCAGCAGCTTCGGGACAGCCATTAATGAAAAACTGTTTTTT
CDR3aa: CASSFGTAINEKLFF

d_gene: NA
j_gene: TRBJ2-5
abundance: NA
v_gene: TRBV5-5
CDR3nt: TGTGCCAGCAGCTCGAACGGGGGCGGAGAGACCCAGTACTTC
CDR3aa: CASSSNGGGETQYF

d_gene: NA
j_gene: TRBJ1-2
abundance: few
v_gene: TRBV6-1
CDR3nt: TGTGCCAGCAGCATCAACTATTCCGGAGGCTACACCTTC
CDR3aa: CASSINYSGGYTF

d_gene: NA
j_gene: TRBJ1-2
abundance: NA
v_gene: TRBV18
CDR3nt: TGTGCCAGCTCACCGGCCTCCAACTATGGCTACACCTTC
CDR3aa: CASSPASNYGYTF

d_gene: TRBD2
j_gene: TRBJ2-7
abundance: NA
v_gene: TRBV7-6
CDR3nt: TGTGCCAGCAGCTTTGGTTGGACTAGCGGGCGGGGAGAGCAGTACTTC
CDR3aa: CASSFGWTSGRGEQYF

d_gene: TRBD1
j_gene: TRBJ2-3
abundance: NA
v_gene: TRBV7-9
CDR3nt: TGTGCCAGCAGCCCAGGACAGGGGTCAGATACGCAGTATTTT
CDR3aa: CASSPGQGSDTQYF

d_gene: NA
j_gene: TRBJ1-3
abundance: NA
v_gene: TRBV6-5
CDR3nt: TGTGCCAGCAGTTACCGCCAGGGGCTCTCTGGAAACACCATATATTTT
CDR3aa: CASSYRQGLSGNTIYF

d_gene: NA
j_gene: TRBJ2-3
abundance: NA
v_gene: TRBV7-9
CDR3nt: TGTGCCAGCAGCTCCAGGGACCGCGAGGTAGATACGCAGTATTTT
CDR3aa: CASSSRDREVDTQYF

d_gene: TRBD1
j_gene: TRBJ2-6
abundance: few
v_gene: TRBV5-1
CDR3nt: TGCGCCAGCAGCGGGACAGCTCCCCTACGCTCTGGGGCCAACGTCCTGACTTTC
CDR3aa: CASSGTAPLRSGANVLTF

d_gene: TRBD1
j_gene: TRBJ2-7
abundance: NA
v_gene: TRBV28
CDR3nt: TGTGCCAGCAGTTTTCCAGGCACAGGGGTTGAGCAGTACTTC
CDR3aa: CASSFPGTGVEQYF

d_gene: TRBD2
j_gene: TRBJ2-7
abundance: NA
v_gene: TRBV28
CDR3nt: TGTGCCAGCAGGACTGGCCTAGCGGTTTACGAGCAGTACTTC
CDR3aa: CASRTGLAVYEQYF

d_gene: NA
j_gene: TRBJ1-1
abundance: NA
v_gene: TRBV5-1
CDR3nt: TGCGCCAGCAGCTTGGAGAGGAACACTGAAGCTTTCTTT
CDR3aa: CASSLERNTEAFF

d_gene: NA
j_gene: TRBJ2-5
abundance: NA
v_gene: TRBV19
CDR3nt: TGTGCCTCCAGAGGGGGGGCCTTACAAGAGACCCAGTACTTC
CDR3aa: CASRGGALQETQYF

d_gene: NA
j_gene: TRBJ2-6
abundance: few
v_gene: TRBV27
CDR3nt: TGTGCCAGCAGTTCTCCACAATACCATGGGGCCAACGTCCTGACTTTC
CDR3aa: CASSSPQYHGANVLTF

d_gene: NA
j_gene: TRBJ2-2
abundance: NA
v_gene: TRBV2
CDR3nt: TGTGCCAGCAGTGAACAGAACACCGGGGAGCTGTTTTTT
CDR3aa: CASSEQNTGELFF

d_gene: NA
j_gene: TRBJ2-7
abundance: NA
v_gene: TRBV18
CDR3nt: TGTGCCAGCTCACTAGACCAAAGGGTAGAGCAGTACTTC
CDR3aa: CASSLDQRVEQYF

d_gene: TRBD1
j_gene: TRBJ2-7
abundance: few
v_gene: TRBV18
CDR3nt: TGTGCCAGCTCACCCGGGACAGAGGCTCCCTACGAGCAGTACTTC
CDR3aa: CASSPGTEAPYEQYF

d_gene: NA
j_gene: TRBJ1-1
abundance: NA
v_gene: TRBV4-3
CDR3nt: TGCGCCAGCAGCCAAGGAACCACTGAAGCTTTCTTT
CDR3aa: CASSQGTTEAFF

d_gene: TRBD2
j_gene: TRBJ2-1
abundance: NA
v_gene: TRBV4-3
CDR3nt: TGCGCCAGCAGCCAAGAGGTGGCTAGCGGGAGCCTCGATGAGCAGTTCTTC
CDR3aa: CASSQEVASGSLDEQFF

d_gene: NA
j_gene: TRBJ1-2
abundance: NA
v_gene: TRBV7-2
CDR3nt: TGTGCCAGCAGCTTAATTCAGCCCTATGGCTACACCTTC
CDR3aa: CASSLIQPYGYTF

d_gene: NA
j_gene: TRBJ2-7
abundance: few
v_gene: TRBV5-1
CDR3nt: TGCGCCAGCAGCTCGCCCACTAGCTACGAGCAGTACTTC
CDR3aa: CASSSPTSYEQYF